Included here is one T cell receptor (beta chain) sequence, with context. Its antigen is currently unknown. Germline V lookup: CDR1 GTSNPN, CDR2 SVGIG (reference sequence). V lost 1 base and J 8 bases, leaving 9 bases between the germline ends. This CDR3 region has 13 residues. The data derive from a study of CD8 T cells in ankylosing spondylitis. Whole-study results and caveats: Peripheral blood samples showed relatively rare disease-linked clones, and these clones were CD8+. Reactive arthritis synovial fluid and blood previously showed some of these motif variants. According to the report, clones linked to the disease were significantly enriched in matched synovial fluid samples taken from ankylosing spondylitis patients. Apparently characteristic of ankylosing spondylitis blood was a TCR beta motif (roughly eight highly homologous variants).

It was by quantitative 5'-RACE with molecular barcodes that TCR beta libraries were made. Using its own MiXCR run on the 5' RACE reads, TCRdb lists one record per CDR3 protein. The sample records 390,000 or so distinct CDR3 sequences, around 24% being singletons. Material: blood, either unsorted or a sorted T cell fraction (not recorded which). This sequence originates from a male donor with ankylosing spondylitis. The chain combines TRBV30 with TRBJ1-6; D is unclear. CDR3 in DNA: TGTGCCTGGAGTGCGGGGAGTGATTCACCCCTCCACTTT. Translation gives CAWSAGSDSPLHF.